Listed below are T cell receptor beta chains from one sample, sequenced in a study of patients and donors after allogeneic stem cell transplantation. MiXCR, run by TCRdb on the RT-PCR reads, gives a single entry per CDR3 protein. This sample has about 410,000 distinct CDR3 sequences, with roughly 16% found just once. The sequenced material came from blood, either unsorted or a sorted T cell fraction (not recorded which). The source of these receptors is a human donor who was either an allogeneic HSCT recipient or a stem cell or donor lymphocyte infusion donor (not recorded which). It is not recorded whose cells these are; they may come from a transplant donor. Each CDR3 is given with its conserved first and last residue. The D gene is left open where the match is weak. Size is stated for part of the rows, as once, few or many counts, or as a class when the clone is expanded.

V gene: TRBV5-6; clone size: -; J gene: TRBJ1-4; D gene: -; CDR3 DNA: TGTGCCAGCAGCCCCAGTCCTAGGGATGAAAAACTGTTTTTT; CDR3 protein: CASSPSPRDEKLFF
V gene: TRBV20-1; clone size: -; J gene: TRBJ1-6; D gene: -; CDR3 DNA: TGCAGTGCGAACGCCTCACCCCTCCACTTT; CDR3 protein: CSANASPLHF
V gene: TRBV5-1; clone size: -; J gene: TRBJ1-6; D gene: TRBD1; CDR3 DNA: TGCGCCAGCAGCCTCTCCAGCCGGGACAGGGGTTCACCCCTCCACTTT; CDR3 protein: CASSLSSRDRGSPLHF
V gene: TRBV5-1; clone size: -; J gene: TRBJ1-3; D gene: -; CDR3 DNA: TGCGCCAGCAGCTTGGGACAGGTCTCTGGAAACACCATATATTTT; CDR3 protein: CASSLGQVSGNTIYF
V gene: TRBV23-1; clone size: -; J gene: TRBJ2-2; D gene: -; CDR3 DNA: TGCGCCAGCAGTCAATACTCCGGACTGGGCAACACCGGGGAGCTGTTTTTT; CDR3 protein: CASSQYSGLGNTGELFF
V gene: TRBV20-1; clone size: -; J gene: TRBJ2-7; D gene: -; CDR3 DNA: TGCAGTGCTGGGCACGAGCAGTACTTC; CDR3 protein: CSAGHEQYF
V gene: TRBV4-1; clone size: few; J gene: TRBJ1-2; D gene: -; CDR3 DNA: TGCGCCAGCAGCCAACCTAGAGGGACATTTGGCGGCTACACCTTC; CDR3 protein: CASSQPRGTFGGYTF
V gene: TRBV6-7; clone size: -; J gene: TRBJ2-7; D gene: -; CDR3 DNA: TGTGCCTTCCCTAACGGGGATATTTCCATGTACGAGCAGTACTTC; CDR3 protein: CAFPNGDISMYEQYF
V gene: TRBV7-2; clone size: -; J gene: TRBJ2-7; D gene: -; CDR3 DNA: TGTGCCAGCAGCTTAGAATCTGGCGGGGCACCTTACGAGCAGTACTTC; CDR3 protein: CASSLESGGAPYEQYF
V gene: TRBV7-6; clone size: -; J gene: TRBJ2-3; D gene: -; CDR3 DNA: TGTGCCAGCAAGGATTCCCGAAGCACAGATACGCAGTATTTT; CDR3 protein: CASKDSRSTDTQYF
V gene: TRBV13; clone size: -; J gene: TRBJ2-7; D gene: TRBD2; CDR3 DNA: TGTGCCAGCAGCTCCACTAGCGGAGCCTACGAGCAGTACTTC; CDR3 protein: CASSSTSGAYEQYF
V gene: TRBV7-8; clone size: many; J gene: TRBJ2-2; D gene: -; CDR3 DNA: TGTGCCAGCAGCTTAGGCTCCCCCCCCCGAGGGCCCGGGGAGCTGTTTTTT; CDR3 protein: CASSLGSPPRGPGELFF